These 28 T cell receptor beta chains were all obtained from the same sample, sequenced in a study of long-term antiretroviral therapy in people with HIV. The assay used was immunoSEQ (version v3.0), run at survey level. The protocol was immunoSEQ multiplex PCR, while the TCRdb copy is restricted to in-frame clones and leaves out a portion. The sample carries roughly 21,000 clones, about four fifths recorded once. This specimen consisted of unsorted PBMCs, obtained 0.2 years after starting antiretroviral therapy. These receptors all come from a woman aged 30 to 39 with HIV.

The chain employs TRBV7-2 and TRBJ2-3; possible D gene TRBD2, 6 bases. This CDR3 has 16 residues. The V and J ends lost 5 bases and 5 bases respectively, with 20 bases between them. Germline V gene data show CDR1 as SGHTA and CDR2 as FQGNSA. In DNA, the CDR3 is TGTGCCAGCAGCGATCGAGGGGCGGGGTGGATAGATACGCAGTATTTT. Translation gives CASSDRGAGWIDTQYF.

In DNA, the CDR3 is TGCGCCAGCAGCCAAGATGGAAGGGGAGAGGGTCAGCCCCAGCATTTT. Translation: CASSQDGRGEGQPQHF. The V call is TRBV4-1, the J call TRBJ1-5; possible D gene TRBD1, 5 bases. This CDR3 has 16 residues. Germline loops: CDR1 MGHRA, CDR2 YSYEKL. V lost 0 bases, J lost 6 bases, and 15 bases lay in between.

The chain uses TRBV6-1 and TRBJ1-2; TRBD1 aligns across 7 bases. V lost 2 bases and J lost 2; bases outside the gene matches: 5. The CDR3 is 15 amino acids. The germline V gene encodes CDR1 MNHNS and CDR2 SASEGT. CDR3 DNA: TGTGCCAGCAGTGAAATCGCAGGGGGAAACTATGGCTACACCTTC. It codes for CASSEIAGGNYGYTF.

This clone showed up just once. V usage is TRBV12-5 and J usage is TRBJ2-3, with unresolved D. Between the trimmed V and J ends, which lost 2 bases and 8 bases, there was a span of 17 bases. The CDR3 contains 15 residues. Per germline, CDR1 LGHNT and CDR2 FRNRAP. The CDR3 DNA follows: TGTGCTAGTGGTTTGACAACCCAGGACCGCCCTACGCAGTATTTT. Translating gives CASGLTTQDRPTQYF.

The chain is built from TRBV30 and TRBJ1-1; unclear D gene. Germline V gene lookup returns CDR1 GTSNPN and CDR2 SVGIG (reference sequence). This CDR3 has 12 amino acids. Trimming took 4 bases from V and 4 from J, leaving 10 bases between them. CDR3 DNA sequence: TGTGCCTGGACAAACACGGCCACTGAAGCTTTCTTT. It is translated as CAWTNTATEAFF.

Only a few counts were recorded for this clone. This rearrangement joins TRBV4-2 to TRBJ1-1, with D uncertain. The ends were cut back, 4 bases at V and 5 bases at J, with 20 bases in the middle. Germline CDR1 and CDR2: LGHNA and YNFKEQ. The CDR3 consists of 16 residues. Here the CDR3 reads CASSPEGGSSRTEAFF. The CDR3 nucleotides read TGTGCCAGCAGCCCAGAAGGTGGGTCCTCAAGGACTGAAGCTTTCTTT.

The gene calls are TRBV6-5 and TRBJ1-1; 7 bases are a match to TRBD1. The V and J ends lost 0 bases and 0 bases, in that order; junction bases with no gene match: 1. CDR3 size: 15 residues. Germline lookup yields CDR1 MNHEY and CDR2 SVGAGI. DNA for the CDR3: TGTGCCAGCAGTTACTCGGGACAGATGAACACTGAAGCTTTCTTT. Its protein is CASSYSGQMNTEAFF.

The rearrangement uses TRBV5-5 and TRBJ2-4; possibly TRBD2 for D (5 bases). This CDR3 comprises 13 residues. V was pared by 4 bases and J by 6 bases, with 11 bases between. Germline-derived CDR1 and CDR2 are SGHKS and YYEKEE (reference sequence). This CDR3 is CASSLGRGNIQYF. The CDR3 DNA reads as TGTGCCAGCAGCCTAGGACGGGGAAACATTCAGTACTTC.

The rearrangement uses TRBV5-8 and TRBJ1-3; D gene ambiguous. This CDR3 spans 16 amino acids. V lost 8 bases, J lost 0 bases, and 18 bases lay in between. The germline CDR1 and CDR2 sequences are SGHTS and YDEGEE. The CDR3: CARPLGMWTSGNTIYF. CDR3 coding DNA: TGTGCCAGGCCACTGGGTATGTGGACCTCTGGAAACACCATATATTTT.

The rearrangement joins TRBV7-6 to TRBJ2-1; D not resolved. Germline lookup yields CDR1 SGHVS and CDR2 FNYEAQ. V was trimmed by 1 base and J by 6 bases, leaving 13 bases between them. The CDR3 is 15 residues long. The CDR3 DNA follows: TGTGCCAGCAGCTTAGGACGGTGGTACCTCAATGAGCAGTTCTTC. This gives the protein CASSLGRWYLNEQFF.

V usage is TRBV4-1 and J usage is TRBJ1-1; no definite D call. The CDR3 runs to 12 residues. With 3 bases removed from V and 0 bases from J, the gap between germline ends came to 2 bases. The germline V gene has CDR1 MGHRA and CDR2 YSYEKL. Here the CDR3 DNA reads TGCGCCAGCAGCCAGGTGAACACTGAAGCTTTCTTT. It codes for CASSQVNTEAFF.

This chain joins TRBV18 and TRBJ2-5; D is perhaps TRBD1 (6 bases). Deletions cut 2 bases from V and 3 bases from J, with 22 bases between. The germline V gene has CDR1 KGHSH and CDR2 LQKENI. There are 18 residues in the CDR3. CDR3: CASSPGGGIELIKETQYF. The CDR3 nucleotides are TGTGCCAGCTCACCAGGTGGGGGCATTGAGCTAATCAAAGAGACCCAGTACTTC.

The CDR3 DNA sequence: TGTGCCAGCAGCGTCGGACAGGGAGGACAGCCCCAGCATTTT. Translation: CASSVGQGGQPQHF. J is TRBJ1-5 and V is TRBV5-8, with TRBD1 matching over 8 bases. The CDR3 runs 14 residues. V lost 4 bases and J lost 7; bases outside the gene matches: 7. Germline V gene sequence: CDR1 SGHTS, CDR2 YDEGEE.

This clone was observed a few times. This chain connects TRBV19 to TRBJ1-2; D gene ambiguous. The CDR3 consists of 12 residues. The V gene's germline CDR1 is LNHDA and CDR2 SQIVND (reference sequence). V lost 5 bases and J 2 bases, leaving 6 bases between the germline ends. Here the CDR3 reads CASSSVNYGYTF. CDR3 in DNA: TGTGCCAGTAGTTCGGTAAACTATGGCTACACCTTC.

In its sample, this clone was seen once. The CDR3 DNA is TGTGCCAGCAGCTTGGGGGACAGGTCGACAGATACGCAGTATTTT. It yields the protein CASSLGDRSTDTQYF. The V gene is TRBV11-3, the J gene TRBJ2-3; 8 bases agree with TRBD1. V was clipped by 3 bases and J by 3 bases; unmatched bases: 5. There are 15 residues in the CDR3. The germline V gene has CDR1 SGHNT and CDR2 YENEEA.

The J gene is TRBJ1-6, the V gene TRBV19; 8 bases align to TRBD1. V lost 4 bases to trimming and J lost 9 bases; unmatched junction nucleotides: 8. CDR1 and CDR2 (germline): LNHDA, SQIVND (reference sequence). CDR3 length: 15 residues. The CDR3 loop is CASSRASGGSSPLHF. The CDR3, as DNA: TGTGCCAGTAGTAGAGCATCAGGGGGCTCTTCACCCCTCCACTTT.

This chain uses TRBV18 with TRBJ1-2, with unresolved D. V was clipped by 6 bases and J by 9 bases, with 17 bases between them. The germline V gene has CDR1 KGHSH and CDR2 LQKENI. The CDR3 contains 13 residues. The CDR3 sequence is CASSPGRAESYTF. The CDR3, as DNA: TGTGCCAGCTCTCCAGGTAGGGCGGAGAGCTACACCTTC.

As DNA, the CDR3 is TGTGCCAGCAGCTTGGACCCAACATTCTCCGGCCGTATCCAGGTTGAGCAGTTCTTC. It specifies CASSLDPTFSGRIQVEQFF. This sequence joins TRBV5-5 and TRBJ2-1, with D uncertain. Trimming cost V 0 bases and J 9 bases, with 28 bases left between them. The CDR3 is 19 residues long. CDR1 SGHKS and CDR2 YYEKEE come from the germline V gene (reference sequence).

V gene TRBV29-1 combines with J gene TRBJ1-1; TRBD1 might be the D (6 bases). Germline lookup yields CDR1 SQVTM and CDR2 ANQGSEA. Trimming took off 5 bases at V and 4 bases at J, with 11 bases between the two ends. The CDR3 loop spans 12 amino acids. The CDR3 sequence: CSVRGGRTEAFF. The CDR3, as DNA: TGCAGCGTTAGAGGGGGGCGCACTGAAGCTTTCTTT.

This chain connects TRBV10-2 to TRBJ1-2; D ambiguous. CDR3 length equals 12 residues. V was trimmed by 6 bases and J by 6 bases, leaving 11 bases between them. Germline V lookup: CDR1 WSHSY, CDR2 SAAADI. CDR3 loop: CASSQSYHGYTF. The DNA of the CDR3 is TGCGCCAGCAGCCAGTCCTATCATGGCTACACCTTC.

V usage is TRBV15 and J usage is TRBJ2-5; D is uncertain. CDR1 LNHNV and CDR2 YYDKDF come from the germline V gene (reference sequence). This CDR3 is built from 15 residues. Trimming left V 2 bases short and J 2 bases short, with 12 bases between. The CDR3 loop is CATSRTLASQETQYF. The CDR3 DNA sequence: TGTGCCACCAGCAGAACCCTCGCGAGTCAAGAGACCCAGTACTTC.

This clone turned up a few times. The chain uses TRBV7-2 and TRBJ2-1, with D perhaps being TRBD1 or TRBD2 (6 bases each). V lost 3 bases and J 7 bases, leaving 13 bases between the germline ends. Per germline, CDR1 SGHTA and CDR2 FQGNSA. This CDR3 contains 14 residues. In nucleotides, the CDR3 is TGTGCCAGCAGCTTGGGAGGAGGGGGGAATGAGCAGTTCTTC. This gives the protein CASSLGGGGNEQFF.

V is TRBV5-4 and J is TRBJ2-1, with D unclear. CDR3 size: 14 residues. From germline, CDR1 is SGHNT and CDR2 YYREEE (reference sequence). Trimming removed 1 base at V and 5 bases at J, with 10 bases between. The CDR3 DNA follows: TGTGCCAGCAGCTTGACAATAGACCACAATGAGCAGTTCTTC. Encoded protein: CASSLTIDHNEQFF.

The V call is TRBV9, the J call TRBJ1-2; D possibly corresponds to TRBD1 (5 bases). Germline V gene data show CDR1 as SGDLS and CDR2 as YYNGEE. The V end was cut by 0 bases, the J end by 7 bases, with 13 bases between. The CDR3 has 14 residues. DNA for the CDR3: TGTGCCAGCAGCGTAGATCCGGGGCTGGGTGGCTACACCTTC. Translation gives CASSVDPGLGGYTF.

The chain has TRBV5-5 and TRBJ2-3; D perhaps matches TRBD1 (6 bases). V gave up 1 base and J gave up 0 bases, with 18 bases separating them. The CDR3 is made up of 18 amino acids. Germline V lookup: CDR1 SGHKS, CDR2 YYEKEE (reference sequence). The CDR3 reads CASSLRAGDATSTDTQYF. For the CDR3, the DNA is TGTGCCAGCAGCTTGAGGGCAGGGGACGCAACTAGCACAGATACGCAGTATTTT.

CDR3 nucleotide sequence: TGCGCCAGCAGCCTGGAGGCAACTAATGAAAAACTGTTTTTT. Translation gives CASSLEATNEKLFF. This sequence joins TRBV5-1 and TRBJ1-4, with no clear D. CDR1 is SGHRS, CDR2 YFSETQ, per germline. V lost 4 bases and J 0 bases, leaving 7 bases between the germline ends. The CDR3 sequence is 14 residues long.

The chain combines TRBV6-1 with TRBJ1-5, with 8 bases that match TRBD1. V shed 3 bases and J 0 bases; nucleotides not matched to a gene: 10. Per the germline V gene, CDR1 is MNHNS and CDR2 is SASEGT. The CDR3 consists of 18 residues. CDR3 DNA: TGTGCCAGCAGTGAGGTACAGGGGGGCACTTATAGCAATCAGCCCCAGCATTTT. Its protein product is CASSEVQGGTYSNQPQHF.

V is TRBV4-2 and J is TRBJ2-7; D is unresolved. Germline lookup yields CDR1 LGHNA and CDR2 YNFKEQ. The CDR3 consists of 16 residues. V was cut by 0 bases and J by 4 bases, with 16 bases left in between. The CDR3 DNA sequence: TGTGCCAGCAGCCAAGACCGCGAAAAAGCTACGTACGAGCAGTACTTC. Amino acids: CASSQDREKATYEQYF.